The sequence of this T cell receptor (beta chain) was determined in a study of shared clonotypes between healthy human individuals. General observations from the study: Specimens sampled were limited to blood, with tissue repertoires likely differing.

This CDR3 has 16 residues. CDR1 is KGHSH, CDR2 LQKENI, per germline. Germline trimming cut 8 bases from V and 4 bases from J; bases unmatched to any gene: 11. Running of the assay took place at deep level. Here immunoSEQ multiplex PCR was the method, and the copy in TCRdb shows in-frame clones only, minus some. The data show approximately 500,000 clones, roughly 78% seen once. For this clone: What it binds is unknown. This clone may be a read error of a much larger clone one base away.

The chain combines TRBV18 with TRBJ2-1; 10 positions agree with TRBD2. The receptor's source is a woman between 40 and 50 years old in good health. Some clones in this sample may be carry-over from other donors' samples. The sequencing sample was made of PBMCs. In DNA, the CDR3 is TGTGCCAGCACCCCCTCCGGGACTAGCGTTTACAATGAGCAGTTCTTC. Its protein product is CASTPSGTSVYNEQFF.